These T cell receptor beta chains were read from a single sample in a study of identical twins. TCRdb reanalysed the 5' RACE reads using MiXCR and keeps one entry per CDR3 protein. The sample contains some 630,000 distinct CDR3 sequences, less than 9% of which appear only once. In addition, the sample was reused for a study of yellow fever vaccine responses in identical twins.

The specimen sequenced was PBMCs. The receptor set was obtained from a woman aged 18-29 years in good health. The CDR3 runs from the conserved cysteine through the conserved F or W.

TRBJ1-5	18	TRBV3-1	CASSQGGQGTYSNQPQHF
TRBJ2-1	11	TRBV7-8	CASSLETEQFF
TRBJ1-6	13	TRBV6-1	CASSTGRRSPLHF
TRBJ1-5	13	TRBV12-3/TRBV12-4	CASKGESNQPQHF
TRBJ1-1	16	TRBV6-1	CASSPPGRIMNTEAFF
TRBJ2-3	20	TRBV7-4	CASSPSLGTSGGQSTDTQYF
TRBJ2-5	15	TRBV27	CASARRGRNQETQYF
TRBJ2-1	15	TRBV20-1	CCASEVAKSYNEQFF
TRBJ1-2	13	TRBV3-1	CASSRETGEGYTF
TRBJ1-4	15	TRBV27	CASSKAGGEREKLFF
TRBJ2-1	17	TRBV7-9	CASSLTGSPISYNEQFF
TRBJ2-1	15	TRBV10-3	CAISDRGGSGNEQFF
TRBJ1-1	16	TRBV5-1	CASSLETGGLGTEAFF
TRBJ1-2	16	TRBV6-5	CASSYSKGLTNYGYTF
TRBJ2-2	16	TRBV6-5	CASSFNPGTATGELFF
TRBJ1-1	16	TRBV4-1	CASSQVPGQGNTEAFF
TRBJ1-1	16	TRBV12-3/TRBV12-4	CASTGTGAGENTEAFF
TRBJ2-4	14	TRBV5-1	CASSLSIDKNIQYF
TRBJ2-2	15	TRBV4-1	CASSQEDRVTGELFF
TRBJ2-2	19	TRBV20-1	CSANRHGTSGGADTGELFF
TRBJ2-1	14	TRBV29-1	CSVDGGFTYNEQFF
TRBJ2-1	14	TRBV2	CASSAWGQDNEQFF
TRBJ2-7	17	TRBV7-6	CASSLALGLAGSYEQYF
TRBJ1-1	15	TRBV6-1	CASSEYKGRNTEAFF
TRBJ2-5	10	TRBV10-3	CAMGQETQYF
TRBJ2-7	17	TRBV28	CASSLYGLAGDFYEQYF
TRBJ2-1	17	TRBV20-1	CSADIPSETGMLNEQFF
TRBJ2-6	19	TRBV14	CASSLERGLTDPGANVLTF
TRBJ1-2	16	TRBV2	CASSPEKTGLGYGYTF
TRBJ2-2	14	TRBV29-1	CSVLLSGSTGELFF
TRBJ2-5	14	TRBV5-6	CASSLGTDQETQYF
TRBJ2-3	14	TRBV6-1	CASSTSRETDTQYF
TRBJ2-3	12	TRBV20-1	CSAPDSTDTQYF
TRBJ2-1	19	TRBV20-1	CSARRLAGGPQEANNEQFF
TRBJ1-5	15	TRBV5-8	CASSLRLGVLSPQHF
TRBJ2-7	14	TRBV21-1	CASSGRGGANEQYF
TRBJ2-1	17	TRBV7-9	CASSFPRGGVVGREQFF
TRBJ2-1	13	TRBV2	CASRSASGREQFF
TRBJ1-1	14	TRBV28	CASRPPGLNTEAFF
TRBJ1-2	18	TRBV10-3	CAISESRGTGGVSYGYTF
TRBJ1-2	15	TRBV24-1	CATSDDKVQAYGYTF
TRBJ2-1	14	TRBV20-1	CSARRSGRQDEQFF
TRBJ2-1	16	TRBV3-1	CASSLVLGLAGNEQFF
TRBJ2-2	16	TRBV7-8	CASSLLPGANTGELFF
TRBJ2-3	18	TRBV28	CASIPIGGGQGRTDTQYF
TRBJ2-2	14	TRBV7-9	CAIYRTSNTGELFF
TRBJ2-3	14	TRBV20-1	CSAAYSGSTDTQYF
TRBJ2-1	13	TRBV2	CASSPRSTDEQFF
TRBJ2-1	13	TRBV2	CASSVQGYNEQFF
TRBJ2-2	14	TRBV29-1	CSSREDRDTGELFF
TRBJ1-2	14	TRBV12-3/TRBV12-4	CASSRDSYNYGYTF
TRBJ2-7	15	TRBV28	CASRPRASSSYEQYF